This T cell receptor (beta chain) was observed in a study of T-cell memory formation after mild COVID-19. For the study at large: The TCR clusters were mostly specific to one donor. Study findings and constraints: That cross-reactive memory joined was suggested by some responding clones appearing in pre-infection memory. Contracting CD4+ clones sat mainly in CM and EM; CD8+ in EMRA.

The V end was cut by 3 bases, the J end by 1 base, with 6 bases between. The CDR3 contains 13 residues. Looked up from germline, CDR1 is MNHEY and CDR2 is SVGEGT. A note on this clonotype: Its specificity is not known.

TCRdb fed the 5' RACE reads into MiXCR, producing one record per CDR3 protein. This table holds some 280,000 distinct CDR3 sequences, about 16% found once. This chain uses TRBV6-2 or TRBV6-3 with TRBJ2-5, with D hard to call. The TCR was taken from a man aged 18 to 30 who had mild COVID-19 (a few samples of this study predate the infection). Cell type and time point are not known. Material for sequencing was PBMCs or a T cell subset sorted from them (not recorded which). The CDR3 DNA is TGTGCCAGCAGTTATGAGAGCCAAGAGACCCAGTACTTC. Translation gives CASSYESQETQYF.